Below are 32 T cell receptor beta chains sequenced from a single sample in a study of blood T cells in healthy people across ages. It was with a sample-barcoded 5' primer and a J-beta primer mix that a second PCR of about 6 to 11 cycles was run. TCRdb ran MiXCR on the 5' RACE reads and lists one entry per CDR3 protein. The repertoire holds about 1.4 million distinct CDR3 sequences, with 45% to 70% as singletons. The specimen sequenced was blood. These receptors originate from a man aged 18 to 35 in good health.

The V gene is TRBV15, the J gene TRBJ2-5; D is uncertain. The germline V and J ends were trimmed by 5 bases and 4 bases, with 11 bases remaining between them. The CDR3 consists of 13 residues. The germline CDR1 and CDR2 sequences are LNHNV and YYDKDF (reference sequence). The CDR3 reads CATSSVLRETQYF. For the CDR3, the DNA is TGTGCCACCAGCTCGGTACTACGAGAGACCCAGTACTTC.

This clonotype was observed once. The J gene is TRBJ2-5, the V gene TRBV15; tentatively, D is TRBD1 (7 bases). This CDR3 comprises 14 residues. Trimming removed 2 bases from V and 2 bases from J, with 9 bases in between. Germline V gene sequence: CDR1 LNHNV, CDR2 YYDKDF (reference sequence). The CDR3, as DNA: TGTGCCACCAGCAGACAGGGGGGACAAGAGACCCAGTACTTC. Translated: CATSRQGGQETQYF.

The chain is built from TRBV2 and TRBJ2-5, with 7 positions matching TRBD2. Germline trimming cut 1 base from V and 5 bases from J; bases unmatched to any gene: 10. The CDR3 sequence is 16 residues long. Germline V lookup: CDR1 SNHLY, CDR2 FYNNEI. The CDR3 reads CASSEGKSGIGETQYF. The CDR3 coding sequence is TGTGCCAGCAGTGAAGGGAAGAGCGGGATAGGGGAGACCCAGTACTTC.

This clonotype was seen only a few times. V usage is TRBV12-3 or TRBV12-4 and J usage is TRBJ2-6; D may be TRBD2 (5 bases). Trimming pared 3 bases from V and 4 bases from J, leaving 7 bases between. This CDR3 contains 14 residues. The CDR3 DNA reads as TGTGCCAGCAGTTTCCGGAGGGGGGCCAACGTCCTGACTTTC. It translates to CASSFRRGANVLTF.

This rearrangement joins TRBV12-3 or TRBV12-4 to TRBJ1-3, with D possibly matching TRBD1 (6 bases). CDR3 length equals 16 residues. V lost 4 bases and J 4 bases, leaving 17 bases between the germline ends. The CDR3 DNA is TGTGCCAGCAGTTCATTGGGGGCAATATCGGGAAACACCATATATTTT. Amino acid sequence: CASSSLGAISGNTIYF.

V usage is TRBV7-9 and J usage is TRBJ2-3; D tentatively fits TRBD1 or TRBD2 (5 bases each). Germline CDR1 SEHNR, CDR2 FQNEAQ (reference sequence). V was clipped by 2 bases and J by 1 base, with 10 bases between them. The CDR3 covers 15 residues. CDR3 bases: TGTGCCAGCAGCTTAACTTGGGGACGCACAGATACGCAGTATTTT. Protein sequence: CASSLTWGRTDTQYF.

In its sample, this clonotype was seen once. The chain has TRBV2 and TRBJ2-3; D perhaps matches TRBD1 (6 bases). The V gene's germline CDR1 is SNHLY and CDR2 FYNNEI. The CDR3 sequence is 15 residues long. Trimming stripped 6 bases from V and 2 bases from J, with 15 bases between. CDR3 nucleotide sequence: TGTGCCAGCAGCCCCGGACAGCGGTTCACAGATACGCAGTATTTT. Its translation: CASSPGQRFTDTQYF.

This chain connects TRBV5-6 to TRBJ2-5, with D unclear. The CDR3 spans 17 residues. From germline, CDR1 is SGHDT and CDR2 YYEEEE. This CDR3 reads CVTGMAGLRRDQETQYF. CDR3 DNA sequence: TGTGTTACCGGCATGGCTGGCCTACGAAGGGACCAAGAGACCCAGTACTTC. The full variable domain, with the rest looked up from reference TRBV5-6 and TRBJ2-5, is DAGVTQSPTHLIKTRGQQVTLRCSPKSGHDTVSWYQQALGQGPQFIFQYYEEEERQRGNFPDRFSGHQFPNYSSELNVNALLLGDSALYLCVTGMAGLRRDQETQYFGPGTRLLVL.

DNA for the CDR3: TGTGCCAGCAGCTTTTCCAGGATTCAAGAGACCCAGTACTTC. It specifies CASSFSRIQETQYF. The chain carries TRBV7-2 and TRBJ2-5; D remains ambiguous. V was clipped by 3 bases and J by 2 bases, with 10 bases between them. The CDR3 is made up of 14 amino acids. Germline V gene data show CDR1 as SGHTA and CDR2 as FQGNSA.

The rearrangement joins TRBV7-6 to TRBJ1-2; D is unresolved. Germline CDR1 reads SGHVS; CDR2 reads FNYEAQ. The CDR3 consists of 17 residues. V was trimmed by 2 bases and J by 4 bases, leaving 20 bases between them. Here the CDR3 reads CASSLLLEDARTYGYTF. The CDR3 DNA sequence: TGTGCCAGCAGCTTACTATTGGAGGATGCCCGAACCTATGGCTACACCTTC.

The chain is built from TRBV29-1 and TRBJ2-1; 7 nucleotides match TRBD1. V shed 8 bases, J shed 10 bases, and the junction held 8 bases outside the gene matches. Germline CDR1 and CDR2: SQVTM and ANQGSEA. This CDR3 spans 11 amino acids. CDR3 region: CSPRTGYEQFF. Written as DNA, the CDR3 is TGCAGCCCGAGGACAGGCTACGAGCAGTTCTTC.

V is TRBV19 and J is TRBJ1-1, with 8 bases lining up with TRBD1. Germline CDR1 LNHDA, CDR2 SQIVND (reference sequence). This CDR3 contains 16 residues. Trimming cost V 4 bases and J 5 bases; bases outside gene matches: 12. The CDR3 region has the DNA TGTGCCAGTAGTACAGGGGGCCAAGACCGTTGGACTGAAGCTTTCTTT. It translates to CASSTGGQDRWTEAFF. The full variable domain, its missing parts supplied by reference TRBV19 and TRBJ1-1, is DGGITQSPKYLFRKEGQNVTLSCEQNLNHDAMYWYRQDPGQGLRLIYYSQIVNDFQKGDIAEGYSVSREKKESFPLTVTSAQKNPTAFYLCASSTGGQDRWTEAFFGQGTRLTVV.

The rearrangement uses TRBV5-6 and TRBJ2-1; 11 bases align to TRBD1. The CDR3 spans 17 residues. In germline, CDR1 is SGHDT, CDR2 YYEEEE. V dropped 4 bases and J dropped 8; count of bases not matched to a gene: 14. The CDR3 nucleotides are TGTGCCAGCAGCCGATTCGGGGACAGGGGGTTGGTAGATGAGCAGTTCTTC. It is translated as CASSRFGDRGLVDEQFF.

The chain combines TRBV6-1 with TRBJ2-7; tentatively, D is TRBD1 (6 bases). Germline CDR1 MNHNS, CDR2 SASEGT. The V and J ends lost 6 bases and 9 bases respectively, with 18 bases between them. CDR3 length: 13 amino acids. The CDR3 protein is CASRNFTGPGQYF. CDR3 bases: TGTGCCAGCAGGAACTTCACAGGGCCAGGGCAGTACTTC.

On this clonotype itself: A read error may produce the germline difference seen at one junction end. CDR3 sequence reads: CACSQRTPGQTAMNTEAFF. CDR3 in DNA: TGTGCCTGCAGCCAACGAACTCCGGGACAAACAGCAATGAACACTGAAGCTTTCTTT. The chain uses TRBV4-2 and TRBJ1-1, with TRBD1 as a possible D gene (6 bases). The germline V gene has CDR1 LGHNA and CDR2 YNFKEQ. The CDR3 is 19 amino acids.

V is TRBV6-6 and J is TRBJ1-5; D not certain. The CDR3 contains 13 residues. V was cut by 6 bases and J by 3 bases, with 9 bases left in between. Germline CDR1 reads MNHNY; CDR2 reads SVGAGI (reference sequence). The CDR3 DNA sequence: TGTGCCAGCAGGGGAAGGGCCAATCAGCCCCAGCATTTT. Translating it yields CASRGRANQPQHF.

The gene calls are TRBV27 and TRBJ1-4; no clear D gene. With 8 bases removed from V and 12 bases from J, the gap between germline ends came to 22 bases. Germline V lookup: CDR1 MNHEY, CDR2 SMNVEV (reference sequence). This CDR3 spans 14 amino acids. The CDR3 coding sequence is TGTGCCAGCGCTCCGATTTTCCCCCCTTCGGAACTGTTTTTT. Translation: CASAPIFPPSELFF.

The J gene is TRBJ2-7, the V gene TRBV5-1; D is perhaps TRBD1 (6 bases). V lost 0 bases and J lost 4, with 17 bases in between. Germline loops: CDR1 SGHRS, CDR2 YFSETQ. The CDR3 length is 16 residues. CDR3 amino acids: CASSLAWDNLPYEQYF. The CDR3, as DNA: TGCGCCAGCAGCTTGGCATGGGACAATCTACCTTACGAGCAGTACTTC.

The CDR3 DNA reads TGCGCCAGCAGCCCAACCCCTGGGACTAGTCGCCTCAATGAGCAGTTCTTC. Protein sequence: CASSPTPGTSRLNEQFF. The chain recombines TRBV4-1 with TRBJ2-1; TRBD2 matches 8 bases. This CDR3 spans 17 amino acids. V lost 4 bases to trimming and J lost 6 bases; unmatched junction nucleotides: 14. Germline CDR1 and CDR2: MGHRA and YSYEKL.

The V call is TRBV6-1, the J call TRBJ1-2; tentatively, D is TRBD1 (6 bases). Deletions cut 3 bases from V and 4 bases from J, with 9 bases between. Germline values: CDR1 MNHNS, CDR2 SASEGT. The CDR3 length is 13 residues. The CDR3 here is CASSDFRGYGYTF. CDR3 coding DNA: TGTGCCAGCAGTGACTTCAGGGGCTATGGCTACACCTTC.

The rearrangement uses TRBV11-2 and TRBJ1-5; D call uncertain. Germline CDR1 SGHAT, CDR2 FQNNGV. The CDR3 runs 13 residues. V shed 5 bases and J shed 5 bases, with 10 bases lying between them. CDR3 sequence (DNA): TGTGCCAGCAGCCACTCCTCCTATCAGCCCCAGCATTTT. Protein sequence: CASSHSSYQPQHF.

The chain couples TRBV10-3 to TRBJ2-5; D unclear. Germline V lookup: CDR1 ENHRY, CDR2 SYGVKD. V was trimmed by 4 bases and J by 2 bases, leaving 8 bases between them. CDR3 length: 13 residues. The CDR3 DNA follows: TGTGCCATCAGTGCCTTAGTTCAAGAGACCCAGTACTTC. The encoded protein is CAISALVQETQYF.

This clonotype was seen a handful of times. This chain links TRBV28 with TRBJ2-7; 8 nucleotides agree with TRBD1. V gave up 6 bases and J gave up 2 bases; unmatched junction bases: 9. The CDR3 is 15 amino acids. CDR1 is MDHEN, CDR2 SYDVKM, per germline. The CDR3 region is CASSPPGGEAYEQYF. CDR3 bases: TGTGCCAGCAGCCCTCCAGGGGGCGAAGCCTACGAGCAGTACTTC.

This clonotype has just a few counts. V is TRBV11-2 and J is TRBJ2-7; D not resolved. Deletions cut 1 base from V and 6 bases from J, with 10 bases between. CDR1 SGHAT and CDR2 FQNNGV come from the germline V gene. The CDR3 is made up of 13 amino acids. CDR3 sequence: CASSLGRVFEQYF. The CDR3 bases are TGTGCCAGCAGCTTAGGACGGGTTTTCGAGCAGTACTTC. Based on the CDR3 plus reference TRBV11-2 and TRBJ2-7, the full variable domain is EAGVAQSPRYKIIEKRQSVAFWCNPISGHATLYWYQQILGQGPKLLIQFQNNGVVDDSQLPKDRFSAERLKGVDSTLKIQPAKLEDSAVYLCASSLGRVFEQYFGPGTRLTVT.

This clonotype has more than one count but fewer than ten. The J gene is TRBJ1-1, the V gene TRBV5-1; 7 bases are a match to TRBD1. Trimming took 4 bases from V and 7 from J; bases not matched to a gene: 10. CDR1 is SGHRS and CDR2 is YFSETQ in the germline V gene. The CDR3 is 14 amino acids. The CDR3 DNA reads TGCGCCAGCAGCCCGTACCGGGACAGTGATGAAGCTTTCTTT. Protein sequence: CASSPYRDSDEAFF.

The chain links TRBV3-1 to TRBJ1-5, with D perhaps matching TRBD1 (5 bases). Trimming took 0 bases from V and 9 from J, leaving 21 bases between them. The CDR3 is 17 residues long. The germline V gene encodes CDR1 LGHDT and CDR2 YNNKEL (reference sequence). The CDR3 is CASSQDKPGTSDRPQHF. Here the CDR3 DNA reads TGTGCCAGCAGCCAAGATAAGCCCGGGACCTCCGATCGGCCCCAGCATTTT. The entire variable domain, with the rest obtained from reference TRBV3-1 and TRBJ1-5, is as follows: DTAVSQTPKYLVTQMGNDKSIKCEQNLGHDTMYWYKQDSKKFLKIMFSYNNKELIINETVPNRFSPKSPDKAHLNLHINSLELGDSAVYFCASSQDKPGTSDRPQHFGDGTRLSIL.

The V and J genes are TRBV5-1 and TRBJ2-5; TRBD2 matches 9 bases. The DNA end is more similar to TRBJ2-7, so the J call may be wrong. Per the germline V gene, CDR1 is SGHRS and CDR2 is YFSETQ. This CDR3 has 16 amino acids. CDR3 sequence (DNA): TGCGCCAGCAGCCCGGAGAGCGGGAGGTTTCGATACGAGCAGTACTTC. Its protein product is CASSPESGRFRYEQYF.

This clonotype has a handful of counts. The chain is built from TRBV6-5 and TRBJ1-6; D is ambiguous. The CDR3 extends over 13 amino acids. CDR1 and CDR2 (germline): MNHEY, SVGAGI. V was shortened by 0 bases and J by 9 bases, with 6 bases between the two germline ends. Written as DNA, the CDR3 is TGTGCCAGCAGTTACTCGACTGGTTCACCCCTCCACTTT. Residues: CASSYSTGSPLHF.

J is TRBJ2-4 and V is TRBV28; 10 bases line up with TRBD1. Near its end, the DNA agrees better with TRBJ2-7, so the J call may be wrong. Germline CDR1 is MDHEN and CDR2 is SYDVKM. This CDR3 has 14 residues. CDR3 in amino acids: CASAPGTGVYEQYF. DNA for the CDR3: TGTGCCAGTGCCCCCGGGACAGGGGTCTACGAGCAGTACTTC.

This clonotype was detected a few times. A junction boundary mismatches the germline segment, possibly from a read error. The J gene is TRBJ2-1, the V gene TRBV4-2; D call uncertain. This CDR3 contains 12 residues. CDR1 is LGHNA and CDR2 is YNFKEQ in the germline V gene. The DNA for the CDR3 is TGTGCCAGCAGCCAAGATCTTCCCGAGCGGTTCTTC. As protein: CASSQDLPERFF.

This chain links TRBV14 with TRBJ2-7; no definite D call. The CDR3 consists of 14 residues. Trimming removed 3 bases at V and 8 bases at J, with 17 bases between. Looked up from germline, CDR1 is SGHDN and CDR2 is FVKESK. CDR3 sequence: CASSHRTLAAQQYF. The DNA for the CDR3 is TGTGCCAGCAGCCACCGGACCCTTGCCGCCCAGCAGTACTTC. Drawing the rest from reference TRBV14 and TRBJ2-7, the complete variable domain is EAGVTQFPSHSVIEKGQTVTLRCDPISGHDNLYWYRRVMGKEIKFLLHFVKESKQDESGMPNNRFLAERTGGTYSTLKVQPAELEDSGVYFCASSHRTLAAQQYFGPGTRLTVT.

This chain uses TRBV14 with TRBJ2-1; 7 nucleotides align to TRBD2. Gene TRBJ2-7 matches the end of the DNA better, so the J call may be wrong. The CDR3 totals 16 residues. Germline values: CDR1 SGHDN, CDR2 FVKESK. The CDR3 region is CASSQVAGANNNEQYF. The CDR3 bases are TGTGCCAGCAGCCAAGTCGCGGGAGCTAACAACAATGAGCAGTACTTC.